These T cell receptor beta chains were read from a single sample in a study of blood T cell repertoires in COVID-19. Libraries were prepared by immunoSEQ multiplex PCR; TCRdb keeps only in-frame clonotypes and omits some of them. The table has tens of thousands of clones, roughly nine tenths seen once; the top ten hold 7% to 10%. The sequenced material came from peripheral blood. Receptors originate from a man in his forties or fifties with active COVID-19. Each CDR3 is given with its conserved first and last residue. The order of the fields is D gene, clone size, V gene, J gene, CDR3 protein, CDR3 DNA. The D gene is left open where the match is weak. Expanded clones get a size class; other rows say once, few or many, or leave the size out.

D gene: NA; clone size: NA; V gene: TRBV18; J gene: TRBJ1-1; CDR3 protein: CASSPPGKTAMNTEAFF; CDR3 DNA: TGTGCCAGCTCACCACCGGGTAAGACAGCAATGAACACTGAAGCTTTCTTT
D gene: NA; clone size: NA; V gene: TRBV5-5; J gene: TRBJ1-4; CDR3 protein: CASSLAQNEKLFF; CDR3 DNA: TGTGCCAGCAGCTTGGCCCAGAATGAAAAACTGTTTTTT
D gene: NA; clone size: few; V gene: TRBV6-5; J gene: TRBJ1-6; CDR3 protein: CASRDGGSPLHF; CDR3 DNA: TGTGCCAGCCGAGACGGGGGATCACCCCTCCACTTT
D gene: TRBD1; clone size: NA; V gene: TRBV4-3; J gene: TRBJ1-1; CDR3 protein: CASSRRPQQGYTEAFF; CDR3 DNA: TGCGCCAGCAGCCGGCGACCTCAACAGGGGTACACTGAAGCTTTCTTT
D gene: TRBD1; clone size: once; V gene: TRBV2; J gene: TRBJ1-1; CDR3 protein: CASSGPWTGGKAFF; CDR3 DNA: TGTGCCAGCAGTGGACCCTGGACAGGGGGCAAAGCTTTCTTT
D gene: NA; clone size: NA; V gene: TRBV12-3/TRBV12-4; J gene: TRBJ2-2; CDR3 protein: CASSQRVAGELFF; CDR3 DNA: TGTGCCAGCAGTCAGAGGGTCGCCGGGGAGCTGTTTTTT
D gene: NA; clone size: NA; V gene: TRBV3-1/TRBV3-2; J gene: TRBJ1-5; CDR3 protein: CASSQGLGQPQHF; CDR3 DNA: TGTGCCAGCAGCCAGGGGCTCGGTCAGCCCCAGCATTTT
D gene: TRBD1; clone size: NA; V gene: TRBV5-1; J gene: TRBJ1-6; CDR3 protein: CASSFSGQGPSSYNSPLHF; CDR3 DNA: TGCGCCAGCAGCTTCTCGGGACAGGGACCAAGCTCCTATAATTCACCCCTCCACTTT
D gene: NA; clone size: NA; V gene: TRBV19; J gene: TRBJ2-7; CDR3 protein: CASSPGMGYEQYF; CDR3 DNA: TGTGCCAGTAGTCCGGGGATGGGCTACGAGCAGTACTTC
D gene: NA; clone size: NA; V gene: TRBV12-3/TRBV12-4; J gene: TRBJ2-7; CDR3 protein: CASSLETDYEQYF; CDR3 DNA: TGTGCCAGCAGTTTAGAGACAGACTACGAGCAGTACTTC
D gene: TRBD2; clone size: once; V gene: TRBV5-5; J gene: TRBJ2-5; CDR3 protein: CASSPIAGGHQETQYF; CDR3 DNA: TGTGCCAGCAGCCCAATAGCGGGGGGCCACCAAGAGACCCAGTACTTC
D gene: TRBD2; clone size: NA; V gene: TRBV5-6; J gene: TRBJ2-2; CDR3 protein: CASSLGLGVNTGELFF; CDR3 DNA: TGTGCCAGCAGCTTAGGACTAGGAGTGAACACCGGGGAGCTGTTTTTT
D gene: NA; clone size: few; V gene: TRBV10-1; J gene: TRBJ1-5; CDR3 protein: CASSESNNQPQHF; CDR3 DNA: TGCGCCAGCAGTGAAAGCAACAATCAGCCCCAGCATTTT
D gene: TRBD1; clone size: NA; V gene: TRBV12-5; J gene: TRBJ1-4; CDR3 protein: CASGFPGQGSEKLFF; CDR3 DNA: TGTGCTAGTGGTTTTCCGGGACAGGGAAGTGAAAAACTGTTTTTT
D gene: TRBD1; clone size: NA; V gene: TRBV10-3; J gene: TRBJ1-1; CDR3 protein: CAISESGGKGNTEAFF; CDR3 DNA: TGTGCCATCAGTGAGTCAGGGGGCAAGGGGAACACTGAAGCTTTCTTT
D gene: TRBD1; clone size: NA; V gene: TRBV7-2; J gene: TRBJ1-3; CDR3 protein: CASSPRGPSGNTIYF; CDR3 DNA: TGTGCCAGCAGCCCCAGGGGGCCAAGTGGAAACACCATATATTTT
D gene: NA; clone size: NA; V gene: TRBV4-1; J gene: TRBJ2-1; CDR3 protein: CASSQLPGNINEQFF; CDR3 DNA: TGCGCCAGCAGCCAACTTCCGGGGAATATCAATGAGCAGTTCTTC
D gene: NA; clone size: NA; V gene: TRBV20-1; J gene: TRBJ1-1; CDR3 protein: CSASGGVNTEAFF; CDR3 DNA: TGCAGTGCTAGTGGCGGGGTGAACACTGAAGCTTTCTTT
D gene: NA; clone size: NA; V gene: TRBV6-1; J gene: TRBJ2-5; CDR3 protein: CASSDESGTQYF; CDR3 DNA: TGTGCCAGCAGTGACGAATCAGGGACCCAGTACTTC
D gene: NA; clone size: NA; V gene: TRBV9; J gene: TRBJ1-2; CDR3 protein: CASSSSVDSVSNYGYTF; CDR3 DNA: TGTGCCAGCAGCTCCAGCGTGGATAGCGTTAGTAACTATGGCTACACCTTC
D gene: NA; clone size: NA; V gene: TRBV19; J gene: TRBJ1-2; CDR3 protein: CASSQLGYGYTF; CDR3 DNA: TGTGCCAGTTCCCAACTTGGCTATGGCTACACCTTC
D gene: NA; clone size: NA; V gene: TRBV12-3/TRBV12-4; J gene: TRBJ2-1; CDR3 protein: CASSLSSWNEQFF; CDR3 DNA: TGTGCCAGCAGTTTATCTAGCTGGAATGAGCAGTTCTTC
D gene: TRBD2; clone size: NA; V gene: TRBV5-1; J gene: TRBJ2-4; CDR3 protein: CASSLAAGARAGGYIQYF; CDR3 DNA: TGCGCCAGCAGCTTGGCGGCCGGGGCTAGGGCCGGGGGGTACATTCAGTACTTC
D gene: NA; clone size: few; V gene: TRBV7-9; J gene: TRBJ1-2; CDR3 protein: CASSSDRDWNYGYTF; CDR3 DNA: TGTGCCAGCAGCTCGGACAGAGACTGGAACTATGGCTACACCTTC
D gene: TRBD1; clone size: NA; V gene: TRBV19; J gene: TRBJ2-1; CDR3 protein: CASSIPGGDSYNEQFF; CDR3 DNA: TGTGCCAGTAGTATTCCAGGGGGCGACTCCTACAATGAGCAGTTCTTC
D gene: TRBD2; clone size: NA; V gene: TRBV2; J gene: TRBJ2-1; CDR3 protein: CASSGASGTLNEQFF; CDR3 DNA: TGTGCCAGCAGTGGCGCTAGCGGGACCCTCAATGAGCAGTTCTTC
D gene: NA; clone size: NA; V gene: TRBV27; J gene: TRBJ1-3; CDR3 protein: CASSFSGTAGNTIYF; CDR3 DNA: TGTGCCAGCAGTTTTTCAGGAACGGCTGGAAACACCATATATTTT
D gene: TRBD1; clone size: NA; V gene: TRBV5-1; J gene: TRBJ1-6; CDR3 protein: CASSPGQGNSPLHF; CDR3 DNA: TGCGCCAGCAGCCCGGGACAGGGGAATTCACCCCTCCACTTT
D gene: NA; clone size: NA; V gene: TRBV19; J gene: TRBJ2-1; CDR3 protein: CASRTDGGSYNEQFF; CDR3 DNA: TGTGCCAGTAGGACTGACGGGGGCTCCTACAATGAGCAGTTCTTC
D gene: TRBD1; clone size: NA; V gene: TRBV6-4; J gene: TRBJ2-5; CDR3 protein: CASSEGQGAWETQYF; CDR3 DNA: TGTGCCAGCAGTGAAGGCCAGGGGGCTTGGGAGACCCAGTACTTC
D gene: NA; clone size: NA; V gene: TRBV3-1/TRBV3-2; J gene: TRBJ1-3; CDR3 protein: CASSLQGSGNTIYF; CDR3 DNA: TGTGCCAGCAGTCTACAGGGCTCTGGAAACACCATATATTTT
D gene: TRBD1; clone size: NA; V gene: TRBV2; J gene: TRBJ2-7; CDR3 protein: CASSEWGTDRSYEQYF; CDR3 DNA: TGTGCCAGCAGTGAATGGGGGACAGATAGGTCCTACGAGCAGTACTTC
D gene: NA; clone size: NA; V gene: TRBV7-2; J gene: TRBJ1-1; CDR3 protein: CASSPSQVYTEAFF; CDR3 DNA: TGTGCCAGCAGCCCCTCACAGGTGTACACTGAAGCTTTCTTT
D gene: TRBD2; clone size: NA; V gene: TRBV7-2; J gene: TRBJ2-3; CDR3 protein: CASSRKRGGAQDTQYF; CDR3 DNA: TGTGCCAGCAGCAGAAAGCGGGGGGGTGCCCAAGATACGCAGTATTTT
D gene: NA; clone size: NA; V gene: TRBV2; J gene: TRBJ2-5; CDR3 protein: CASSDRTDQETQYF; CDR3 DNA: TGTGCCAGCAGTGATCGGACAGACCAAGAGACCCAGTACTTC
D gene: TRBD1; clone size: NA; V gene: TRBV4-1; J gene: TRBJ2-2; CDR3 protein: CASSQATWGQKNTGELFF; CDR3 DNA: TGCGCCAGCAGCCAAGCGACCTGGGGACAGAAAAACACCGGGGAGCTGTTTTTT
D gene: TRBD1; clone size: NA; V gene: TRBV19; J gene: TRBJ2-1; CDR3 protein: CASSIGGQGGNEQFF; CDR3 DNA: TGTGCCAGTAGTATAGGGGGACAGGGGGGCAATGAGCAGTTCTTC
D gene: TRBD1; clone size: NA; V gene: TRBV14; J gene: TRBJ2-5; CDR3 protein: CASSHRDRGRETQYF; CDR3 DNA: TGTGCCAGCAGCCACCGGGACAGGGGGCGTGAGACCCAGTACTTC